One and the same sample provided the 26 T cell receptor beta chains below, sequenced in a study of blood T cell repertoires in COVID-19. Assay: immunoSEQ multiplex PCR; the TCRdb copy retains only in-frame clones and omits some. Altogether about 440,000 clones are present, around 88% being singletons, with the ten largest covering 10% to 15%. Specimen: peripheral blood. These receptors came from a woman between 50 and 59 years old with COVID-19, enrolled during active disease.

The chain uses TRBV3-1 (or the pseudogene TRBV3-2) and TRBJ2-7; D gene unclear. There are 14 residues in the CDR3. The V gene lost 4 bases and the J gene lost 4 bases, with 14 bases spanning the gap. CDR1 and CDR2 from the germline V gene are LGHDT and YNNKEL (reference sequence). Written as DNA, the CDR3 is TGTGCCAGCAGCCCAAACGGGTTTGGTTACGAGCAGTACTTC. Translation: CASSPNGFGYEQYF.

The rearrangement uses TRBV5-1 and TRBJ2-3; D is possibly TRBD1 (5 bases). V lost 2 bases to trimming and J lost 2 bases, with 12 bases between them. The CDR3 runs 15 residues. The germline V gene encodes CDR1 SGHRS and CDR2 YFSETQ. The CDR3: CASSLATANTDTQYF. The CDR3 bases are TGCGCCAGCAGCTTAGCGACAGCCAACACAGATACGCAGTATTTT.

The chain employs TRBV24-1 and TRBJ2-7; 7 bases fit TRBD1. The J segment lost 3 bases and the V segment lost 9 bases, leaving 13 bases of the junction unmatched. Germline CDR1 and CDR2: KGHDR and SFDVKD. CDR3 length: 15 residues. The CDR3 is CATSEGAKNLYEQYF. CDR3 in DNA: TGTGCCACCTCAGAGGGGGCGAAGAACCTCTACGAGCAGTACTTC.

There are a few counts of this clone. The chain employs TRBV4-1 and TRBJ1-5; D uncertain. In germline, CDR1 is MGHRA, CDR2 YSYEKL. V dropped 0 bases and J dropped 6 bases, with 15 bases sitting between them. The CDR3 is made up of 16 amino acids. DNA for the CDR3: TGCGCCAGCAGCCAAGAAAAGAGTCTCGGGTTTCAGCCCCAGCATTTT. It encodes CASSQEKSLGFQPQHF.

The gene calls are TRBV27 and TRBJ1-1; perhaps TRBD1 as D (6 bases). V lost 5 bases, J lost 1 base, and 14 bases lay in between. This CDR3 contains 15 residues. CDR1 is MNHEY and CDR2 is SMNVEV in the germline V gene (reference sequence). CDR3 in DNA: TGTGCCAGCAGTCCCACCCGCAGGGGGAACACTGAAGCTTTCTTT. Translation gives CASSPTRRGNTEAFF.

The rearrangement joins TRBV5-1 to TRBJ2-7; 9 bases line up with TRBD2. CDR3 length: 16 residues. V lost 5 bases to trimming and J lost 6 bases; unmatched junction nucleotides: 15. Germline lookup yields CDR1 SGHRS and CDR2 YFSETQ. The chain's CDR3 is CASSPSGSGGYSEQYF. The DNA for the CDR3 is TGCGCCAGCAGTCCTAGTGGTAGCGGGGGATACTCCGAGCAGTACTTC.

The J gene is TRBJ1-4, the V gene TRBV2; D gene unclear. The CDR3 totals 14 residues. Deletions cut 7 bases from V and 4 bases from J, with 13 bases between. CDR1 and CDR2 from the germline V gene are SNHLY and FYNNEI. The CDR3 DNA reads TGTGCCAGCACGGGATCCCCCTATAATGAAAAACTGTTTTTT. This encodes CASTGSPYNEKLFF.

V and J are TRBV6-5 and TRBJ2-3; possible D gene TRBD2, 6 bases. The CDR3 sequence is 13 residues long. V lost 8 bases and J lost 2, with 11 bases in between. Looked up from germline, CDR1 is MNHEY and CDR2 is SVGAGI. The CDR3 sequence: CASAGQTTDTQYF. DNA of the CDR3: TGTGCCAGCGCGGGGCAGACCACAGATACGCAGTATTTT.

The chain has TRBV9 and TRBJ2-3; 7 bases are shared with TRBD2. The length of the CDR3 is 14 residues. J was trimmed by 4 bases and V by 4 bases; bases with no gene match: 6. Per the germline V gene, CDR1 is SGDLS and CDR2 is YYNGEE. This CDR3 is CASSPHGGADTQYF. In DNA form, the CDR3 reads TGTGCCAGCAGCCCTCATGGGGGGGCAGATACGCAGTATTTT. Full variable domain (remainder filled in from reference TRBV9 and TRBJ2-3): DSGVTQTPKHLITATGQRVTLRCSPRSGDLSVYWYQQSLDQGLQFLIQYYNGEERAKGNILERFSAQQFPDLHSELNLSSLELGDSALYFCASSPHGGADTQYFGPGTRLTVL.

This clone showed up just once. The chain carries TRBV18 and TRBJ2-1, with 8 positions matching TRBD2. The CDR3 contains 14 residues. With 6 bases clipped from V and 7 bases from J, the junction kept 8 bases outside the gene matches. The V gene's germline CDR1 is KGHSH and CDR2 LQKENI. The CDR3 is CASSPRTSSNEQFF. The CDR3 coding sequence is TGTGCCAGCTCCCCTAGGACTAGCTCGAATGAGCAGTTCTTC.

The gene calls are TRBV2 and TRBJ2-7; 7 bases map to TRBD2. Looked up from germline, CDR1 is SNHLY and CDR2 is FYNNEI. The ends lost 5 bases at V and 13 bases at J; junction bases unmatched: 14. The CDR3 contains 13 residues. This chain's CDR3 is CASSLNAPTSFYF. The CDR3 coding sequence is TGTGCCAGCAGTCTCAACGCACCGACTAGCTTTTACTTC.

The V and J genes are TRBV27 and TRBJ2-7; D may be TRBD2 (5 bases). This CDR3 spans 16 amino acids. In germline, CDR1 is MNHEY, CDR2 SMNVEV (reference sequence). The V gene lost 4 bases and the J gene lost 2 bases, with 18 bases spanning the gap. CDR3 loop: CASSSGLASGTYEQYF. CDR3 DNA: TGTGCCAGCAGTTCCGGACTGGCCTCGGGGACCTACGAGCAGTACTTC.

The gene calls are TRBV3-1 (or the pseudogene TRBV3-2) and TRBJ1-1, with no clear D. Trimming removed 0 bases from V and 5 bases from J, with 10 bases in between. This CDR3 has 14 amino acids. The V gene's germline CDR1 is LGHDT and CDR2 YNNKEL (reference sequence). Here the CDR3 DNA reads TGTGCCAGCAGCCAAGACGAGATCCGGACTGAAGCTTTCTTT. Translated: CASSQDEIRTEAFF.

J is TRBJ1-3 and V is TRBV5-4, with TRBD1 as a possible D gene (5 bases). V gave up 3 bases and J gave up 3 bases, with 13 bases separating them. The length of the CDR3 is 15 residues. Germline values: CDR1 SGHNT, CDR2 YYREEE (reference sequence). The CDR3 coding sequence is TGTGCCAGCAGCTCCGGCTCAGGGTATGGAAACACCATATATTTT. This codes for CASSSGSGYGNTIYF.

The CDR3 sequence: CASSLDQVNTDTQYF. CDR3 DNA sequence: TGCGCCAGCAGCTTGGACCAGGTTAACACAGATACGCAGTATTTT. The gene calls are TRBV5-1 and TRBJ2-3; the D is unclear. CDR3 size: 15 residues. Trimming took off 0 bases at V and 2 bases at J, with 10 bases between the two ends. Germline V CDR1 and CDR2: SGHRS, YFSETQ.

The sample holds a few counts of this clone. The rearrangement uses TRBV11-3 and TRBJ2-3; 11 bases fit TRBD2. Germline loops: CDR1 SGHNT, CDR2 YENEEA. Trimming took 0 bases from V and 5 from J; bases not matched to a gene: 10. CDR3 length: 18 residues. CDR3 protein: CASSLDSSLAGGRDTQYF. The CDR3, as DNA: TGTGCCAGCAGCTTAGATTCGAGTCTAGCGGGGGGACGAGATACGCAGTATTTT. Full variable domain (missing parts from reference TRBV11-3 and TRBJ2-3): EAGVVQSPRYKIIEKKQPVAFWCNPISGHNTLYWYLQNLGQGPELLIRYENEEAVDDSQLPKDRFSAERLKGVDSTLKIQPAELGDSAVYLCASSLDSSLAGGRDTQYFGPGTRLTVL.

The V and J genes are TRBV10-3 and TRBJ1-5; 7 bases are a match to TRBD1. Per germline, CDR1 ENHRY and CDR2 SYGVKD. V trimming: 6 bases; J trimming: 6 bases; junction bases outside the gene matches: 2. The CDR3 totals 12 residues. CDR3 amino acids: CAISDRAQPQHF. The CDR3 nucleotides read TGTGCCATCAGCGACAGGGCTCAGCCCCAGCATTTT.

The chain employs TRBV30 and TRBJ1-1; D is uncertain. The germline CDR1 and CDR2 sequences are GTSNPN and SVGIG (reference sequence). The germline V and J ends were trimmed by 8 bases and 1 base, with 11 bases remaining between them. The CDR3 length is 12 residues. The CDR3, as DNA: TGTGCCCTCCGACGGGGGAACACTGAAGCTTTCTTT. Translation: CALRRGNTEAFF.

In its sample, this clone was seen once. The CDR3 region is CAWSGGTITDTQYF. The CDR3 region has the DNA TGTGCCTGGAGCGGGGGGACTATCACAGATACGCAGTATTTT. This chain uses TRBV5-4 with TRBJ2-3; TRBD2 agrees at 9 bases. CDR1 and CDR2 (germline): SGHNT, YYREEE (reference sequence). The CDR3 consists of 14 residues. The trim removed 10 bases at V and 2 bases at J, leaving 8 bases unmatched. The whole variable domain, remainder taken from reference TRBV5-4 and TRBJ2-3, is ETGVTQSPTHLIKTRGQQVTLRCSSQSGHNTVSWYQQALGQGPQFIFQYYREEENGRGNFPPRFSGLQFPNYSSELNVNALELDDSALYLCAWSGGTITDTQYFGPGTRLTVL.

CDR3 region: CASSVDFREKLFF. CDR3 nucleotides: TGTGCCAGCAGTGTTGACTTCCGTGAAAAACTGTTTTTT. The V call is TRBV2, the J call TRBJ1-4; D gene unclear. V gave up 4 bases and J gave up 7 bases, with 10 bases separating them. The CDR3 loop spans 13 amino acids. In germline, CDR1 is SNHLY, CDR2 FYNNEI.

V gene TRBV2 combines with J gene TRBJ2-2; 7 bases are a match to TRBD2. V was clipped by 8 bases and J by 4 bases; unmatched bases: 7. The CDR3 is 14 residues long. Germline CDR1 is SNHLY and CDR2 is FYNNEI. CDR3 in DNA: TGTGCCAGCCACAGGTCGGGGGGCACCGGGGAGCTGTTTTTT. Translated: CASHRSGGTGELFF.

The chain carries TRBV2 and TRBJ2-7; D is perhaps TRBD2 (5 bases). The V gene lost 8 bases and the J gene lost 2 bases, with 13 bases spanning the gap. Per germline, CDR1 SNHLY and CDR2 FYNNEI. CDR3 size: 13 residues. CDR3 region: CASRLRETYEQYF. DNA for the CDR3: TGTGCCAGCCGACTCCGGGAAACCTACGAGCAGTACTTC.

J is TRBJ2-1 and V is TRBV6-5; weak D call: TRBD2 (5 bases). The CDR3 sequence is 14 residues long. CDR1 and CDR2 (germline): MNHEY, SVGAGI. V lost 6 bases and J 6 bases, leaving 15 bases between the germline ends. CDR3 loop: CASSRSRESNEQFF. CDR3 nucleotides: TGTGCCAGCAGCCGATCTAGGGAGAGCAATGAGCAGTTCTTC.

Regarding this clone: The sample carries other DNA sequences with the same CDR3. The chain joins TRBV4-1 to TRBJ1-5; 7 bases are shared with TRBD1. The CDR3 is made up of 13 amino acids. Trimming cost V 4 bases and J 4 bases; bases outside gene matches: 1. Germline V gene data show CDR1 as MGHRA and CDR2 as YSYEKL. This CDR3 reads CASSPDRNQPQHF. As DNA, the CDR3 is TGCGCCAGCAGCCCGGACAGGAATCAGCCCCAGCATTTT.

This rearrangement joins TRBV30 to TRBJ1-2, with a possible D match to TRBD1 (5 bases). The CDR3 extends over 12 amino acids. V lost 3 bases, J lost 10 bases, and 15 bases lay in between. Germline-derived CDR1 and CDR2 are GTSNPN and SVGIG (reference sequence). Written as DNA, the CDR3 is TGTGCCTGGAGCGAAGGGGTAATCGACTACACCTTC. It is translated as CAWSEGVIDYTF.

This chain uses TRBV3-1 (or the pseudogene TRBV3-2) with TRBJ1-4; D gene unclear. The germline CDR1 and CDR2 sequences are LGHDT and YNNKEL (reference sequence). This CDR3 is built from 13 residues. V lost 1 base and J 7 bases, leaving 7 bases between the germline ends. CDR3: CASSQANGEKLFF. In nucleotides, the CDR3 is TGTGCCAGCAGCCAAGCAAACGGTGAAAAACTGTTTTTT.